The next 16 T cell receptor beta chains were all read from a single sample in a study of cytomegalovirus exposure and HLA in healthy donors. A multiplex PCR was run with 60 Vbeta primers and 13 Jbeta primers. Data came from immunoSEQ multiplex PCR; TCRdb stores just in-frame clones and leaves some out. The data hold 150,000 to 200,000 clones, with over 60% observed a single time. Source material: PBMCs. The receptors were gathered from a woman in her 50s in good health and CMV-seronegative.

V usage is TRBV10-3 and J usage is TRBJ2-1; no clear D gene. Trimming pared 10 bases from V and 8 bases from J, leaving 12 bases between. CDR3 size: 11 residues. Germline CDR1 and CDR2: ENHRY and SYGVKD. The CDR3 loop reads CATRSVDEQFF. The CDR3 DNA reads as TGTGCCACTCGGAGTGTCGATGAGCAGTTCTTC.

The chain joins TRBV28 to TRBJ1-2, with 9 nucleotides matching TRBD1. V trimming: 2 bases; J trimming: 8 bases; junction bases outside the gene matches: 9. There are 15 residues in the CDR3. CDR1 MDHEN and CDR2 SYDVKM come from the germline V gene. The CDR3 nucleotides are TGTGCCAGCAGTTTAAAGGGACAGGGCTTGGGGGGCTACACCTTC. Translation gives CASSLKGQGLGGYTF.

The genes are TRBV6-1 and TRBJ2-7; D is possibly TRBD1 (6 bases). Trimming shortened V by 6 bases and J by 3 bases, and 12 bases separated the two germline ends. Germline V gene lookup returns CDR1 MNHNS and CDR2 SASEGT. This CDR3 comprises 13 residues. CDR3 coding DNA: TGTGCCAGCAGAAAAACAGGGCTCTACGAGCAGTACTTC. Its protein product is CASRKTGLYEQYF.

V usage is TRBV11-2 and J usage is TRBJ2-5, with TRBD2 identical over 9 bases. Judging by the DNA end, TRBJ2-7 fits better; the J call may be wrong. CDR3 length: 15 amino acids. Germline values: CDR1 SGHAT, CDR2 FQNNGV. CDR3 nucleotide sequence: TGTGCCAGCAGCCCTGGGACTAGCATAAACCACGAGCAGTACTTC. It encodes CASSPGTSINHEQYF.

This sequence joins TRBV6-5 and TRBJ2-1; weak D call: TRBD1 (5 bases). The CDR3 totals 13 residues. V was cut by 6 bases and J by 9 bases, with 15 bases left in between. In germline, CDR1 is MNHEY, CDR2 SVGAGI. The CDR3 loop reads CASSSRAGSEQFF. The CDR3 DNA is TGTGCCAGCAGCTCCAGGGCAGGATCTGAGCAGTTCTTC.

The chain is built from TRBV4-3 and TRBJ1-2, with TRBD1 as a possible D gene (6 bases). CDR3 length equals 17 residues. Trimming cost V 0 bases and J 0 bases, with 14 bases left between them. Germline values: CDR1 LGHNA, CDR2 YSLEER. The CDR3 loop reads CASSQESRGRPNYGYTF. In DNA, the CDR3 is TGCGCCAGCAGCCAAGAATCCAGGGGCCGCCCTAACTATGGCTACACCTTC.

The rearrangement joins TRBV19 to TRBJ1-4; D might be TRBD1 (5 bases). CDR1 is LNHDA and CDR2 is SQIVND in the germline V gene (reference sequence). V lost 6 bases to trimming and J lost 6 bases, with 14 bases between them. The CDR3 totals 14 residues. CDR3 nucleotides: TGTGCCAGTAGCCGACAGACCATCGATGAAAAACTGTTTTTT. This encodes CASSRQTIDEKLFF.

The chain is built from TRBV6-5 and TRBJ2-5; no definite D call. V lost 3 bases and J lost 1, with 9 bases in between. The CDR3 has 14 residues. Germline V gives CDR1 MNHEY, CDR2 SVGAGI. This chain's CDR3 is CASSYTGSQETQYF. The CDR3 nucleotides are TGTGCCAGCAGTTATACCGGTTCCCAAGAGACCCAGTACTTC.

The chain recombines TRBV29-1 with TRBJ2-2, with a possible D match to TRBD1 (5 bases). The germline V and J ends were trimmed by 8 bases and 5 bases, with 12 bases remaining between them. The germline CDR1 and CDR2 sequences are SQVTM and ANQGSEA. This CDR3 spans 12 amino acids. In DNA, the CDR3 is TGCAGCTTGAGACAGAGAACCGGGGAGCTGTTTTTT. It is translated as CSLRQRTGELFF.

V is TRBV7-8 and J is TRBJ2-2; D perhaps matches TRBD2 (5 bases). The V end was cut by 8 bases, the J end by 0 bases, with 16 bases between. This CDR3 comprises 16 residues. The V gene's germline CDR1 is SGHVS and CDR2 FQNEAQ. Here the CDR3 DNA reads TGTGCCAGCTGGGCTGCTCGGCGGGCGAACACCGGGGAGCTGTTTTTT. Protein product: CASWAARRANTGELFF.

This clone was detected a few times. The V and J genes are TRBV6-6 and TRBJ2-7; TRBD1 aligns across 8 bases. CDR3 length: 13 residues. With 6 bases clipped from V and 3 bases from J, the junction kept 4 bases outside the gene matches. Germline values: CDR1 MNHNY, CDR2 SVGAGI (reference sequence). In DNA form, the CDR3 reads TGTGCCAGCAGGAGACAGGGGAACTACGAGCAGTACTTC. Amino acid sequence: CASRRQGNYEQYF.

As regards this clone: In the same sample, other DNA sequences code for this CDR3. The gene calls are TRBV7-2 and TRBJ2-7, with 8 bases lining up with TRBD2. The CDR3 contains 15 residues. Germline trimming cut 1 base from V and 2 bases from J; bases unmatched to any gene: 4. Germline values: CDR1 SGHTA, CDR2 FQGNSA. CDR3 residues: CASSLEAGGPYEQYF. CDR3 sequence (DNA): TGTGCCAGCAGCTTAGAGGCGGGAGGACCCTACGAGCAGTACTTC.

This chain uses TRBV7-6 with TRBJ2-7, with D possibly being TRBD2 (6 bases). From germline, CDR1 is SGHVS and CDR2 FNYEAQ. The CDR3 has 15 amino acids. Trimming took off 1 base at V and 7 bases at J, with 17 bases between the two ends. CDR3: CASSLVGGEIWEQYF. The CDR3 coding sequence is TGTGCCAGCAGCTTAGTCGGCGGGGAGATATGGGAGCAGTACTTC.

This clone was detected once. Within the sample, other DNA sequences also encode this same CDR3. The rearrangement links TRBV6-5 to TRBJ2-7, with 9 bases matching TRBD1. CDR3 length equals 14 residues. V lost 4 bases to trimming and J lost 0 bases; unmatched junction nucleotides: 1. Per the germline V gene, CDR1 is MNHEY and CDR2 is SVGAGI. CDR3 DNA sequence: TGTGCCAGCAGTTTGACAGGGGGCTCCTACGAGCAGTACTTC. Protein sequence: CASSLTGGSYEQYF.

This chain joins TRBV19 and TRBJ2-7; 10 bases match TRBD2. After removal of 3 bases from V and 2 bases from J, the junction contained 4 bases not matched to a gene. This CDR3 region has 15 residues. Per the germline V gene, CDR1 is LNHDA and CDR2 is SQIVND (reference sequence). Here the CDR3 reads CASSIQAGGPYEQYF. DNA of the CDR3: TGTGCCAGTAGTATTCAAGCGGGAGGGCCCTACGAGCAGTACTTC.

This clone has just a few counts. The gene calls are TRBV11-3 and TRBJ1-1; 9 positions agree with TRBD1. Germline CDR1 SGHNT, CDR2 YENEEA. V lost 1 base and J lost 4; bases outside the gene matches: 10. CDR3 length: 17 residues. In DNA, the CDR3 is TGTGCCAGCAGCTTAGCCCCGGGACAGGGAGGTTCCACTGAAGCTTTCTTT. Its translation: CASSLAPGQGGSTEAFF.